These 32 T cell receptor beta chains originate from one sample sequenced in a study of radiotherapy plus CTLA-4 blockade in lung cancer. The data were produced by immunoSEQ multiplex PCR, yet TCRdb's version contains in-frame clones alone and is incomplete. The repertoire holds fewer than 150,000 clones, with more than 65% as singletons. This specimen consisted of peripheral blood, obtained from a patient treated with radiotherapy plus ipilimumab. These receptors were taken from a human donor with non-small cell lung cancer who had a partial response to radiotherapy plus ipilimumab.

A word on this clone: Other DNA sequences in this sample translate to the same CDR3. The rearrangement links TRBV5-4 to TRBJ2-3; 7 bases are a match to TRBD1. The germline V gene has CDR1 SGHNT and CDR2 YYREEE (reference sequence). The ends lost 4 bases at V and 3 bases at J; junction bases unmatched: 8. The CDR3 extends over 15 amino acids. CDR3 sequence: CASSLDRASTDTQYF. The CDR3 region has the DNA TGTGCCAGCAGCCTAGACAGGGCCTCGACAGATACGCAGTATTTT.

In this sample, this clone turned up a few times. The V call is TRBV6-6, the J call TRBJ1-1, with 8 bases identical to TRBD1. The CDR3 consists of 14 residues. Trimming removed 0 bases from V and 5 bases from J; junction bases left unmatched: 2. The germline V gene encodes CDR1 MNHNY and CDR2 SVGAGI (reference sequence). Here the CDR3 DNA reads TGTGCCAGCAGTTACTCCAGACAGGGGACTGAAGCTTTCTTT. Protein sequence: CASSYSRQGTEAFF.

The chain employs TRBV2 and TRBJ2-7; D unclear. CDR1 is SNHLY and CDR2 is FYNNEI in the germline V gene. V was trimmed by 0 bases and J by 4 bases, leaving 4 bases between them. This CDR3 contains 12 residues. The CDR3: CASSEARYEQYV. The DNA for the CDR3 is TGTGCCAGCAGTGAAGCGCGGTACGAGCAGTACGTC.

Worth noting for this clone: Different DNA sequences within this sample yield the same CDR3. This sequence joins TRBV30 and TRBJ2-7, with D perhaps matching TRBD1 (6 bases). V was pared by 5 bases and J by 3 bases, with 14 bases between. From germline, CDR1 is GTSNPN and CDR2 SVGIG (reference sequence). This CDR3 is built from 13 residues. As DNA, the CDR3 is TGTGCCTGGTCACGGGACATGAGCTACGAGCAGTACTTC. Amino acid sequence: CAWSRDMSYEQYF. The full variable domain, with the rest looked up from reference TRBV30 and TRBJ2-7, is SQTIHQWPATLVQPVGSPLSLECTVEGTSNPNLYWYRQAAGRGLQLLFYSVGIGQISSEVPQNLSASRPQDRQFILSSKKLLLSDSGFYLCAWSRDMSYEQYFGPGTRLTVT.

The rearrangement joins TRBV4-2 to TRBJ2-3, with 8 bases fitting TRBD2. The length of the CDR3 is 13 residues. The V and J ends lost 4 bases and 6 bases, in that order; junction bases with no gene match: 3. Germline values: CDR1 LGHNA, CDR2 YNFKEQ. Here the CDR3 reads CASSPGTSDTQYF. As DNA, the CDR3 is TGTGCCAGCAGCCCCGGGACTAGTGATACGCAGTATTTT.

This clone was seen a few times. Other DNA sequences within the sample encode an identical CDR3. The rearrangement links TRBV6-4 to TRBJ2-3; TRBD2 might be the D (6 bases). Per germline, CDR1 MRHNA and CDR2 SNTAGT. Trimming took 3 bases from V and 3 from J, leaving 7 bases between them. This CDR3 is 13 amino acids long. The CDR3 nucleotides read TGTGCCAGCAGTGAAGGAGGGACAGATACGCAGTATTTT. The encoded protein is CASSEGGTDTQYF.

This clone was counted only a few times. J is TRBJ2-1 and V is TRBV13; D is unclear. Germline V gene lookup returns CDR1 PRHDT and CDR2 FYEKMQ (reference sequence). The ends were cut back, 4 bases at V and 7 bases at J, with 14 bases in the middle. The CDR3 contains 14 residues. CDR3 sequence: CASSSRQRGNEQFF. The CDR3 bases are TGTGCCAGCAGCTCCCGGCAGCGTGGTAATGAGCAGTTCTTC.

The chain recombines TRBV19 with TRBJ1-1, with D possibly being TRBD1 (5 bases). With 4 bases removed from V and 7 bases from J, the gap between germline ends came to 13 bases. Germline CDR1 LNHDA, CDR2 SQIVND (reference sequence). The CDR3 loop spans 13 amino acids. Written as DNA, the CDR3 is TGTGCCAGTAGTAGGGCTTCGGGGGTTGAAGCTTTCTTT. Its translation is CASSRASGVEAFF.

The chain couples TRBV7-2 to TRBJ2-7; 7 bases are shared with TRBD1. The germline V gene has CDR1 SGHTA and CDR2 FQGNSA. Unmatched junction bases numbered 5, after V lost 3 bases and J lost 0 bases. The CDR3 length is 15 residues. The DNA of the CDR3 is TGTGCCAGCAGCTTCGACAGGGATAGCTCCTACGAGCAGTACTTC. Residues: CASSFDRDSSYEQYF.

This chain connects TRBV5-1 to TRBJ2-5; weak D call: TRBD1 (7 bases). Germline V gene sequence: CDR1 SGHRS, CDR2 YFSETQ. Trimming stripped 7 bases from V and 2 bases from J, with 12 bases between. The CDR3 is 13 amino acids. CDR3 sequence: CASRGTDQETQYF. DNA for the CDR3: TGCGCCAGCCGGGGGACAGATCAAGAGACCCAGTACTTC.

This sequence joins TRBV28 and TRBJ2-1; 9 nucleotides line up with TRBD2. With V trimmed by 5 bases and J by 3 bases, 8 bases remained unmatched. The CDR3 runs 16 residues. The germline V gene encodes CDR1 MDHEN and CDR2 SYDVKM. DNA of the CDR3: TGTGCCAGCAGTCGGGACCTAGCGGGACTCTACAATGAGCAGTTCTTC. Translation gives CASSRDLAGLYNEQFF.

The genes are TRBV5-1 and TRBJ2-6, with TRBD2 matching 7 bases. This CDR3 contains 19 residues. The junction had 13 bases not matched to a gene; V was cut back by 0 bases and J by 4 bases. CDR1 SGHRS and CDR2 YFSETQ come from the germline V gene. The CDR3 DNA is TGCGCCAGCAGCTTGGAATACTGGGAGGGGTTGGCGGGGGCCAACGTCCTGACTTTC. The encoded protein is CASSLEYWEGLAGANVLTF.

CDR3 bases: TGTGCCAGCAGTGGCCCAGGCACGAGCTCCTACAATGAGCAGTTCTTC. Translation: CASSGPGTSSYNEQFF. J is TRBJ2-1 and V is TRBV9; D uncertain. The CDR3 runs 16 residues. Germline V lookup: CDR1 SGDLS, CDR2 YYNGEE. With 5 bases removed from V and 0 bases from J, the gap between germline ends came to 15 bases. The variable domain in full, completed from reference TRBV9 and TRBJ2-1, reads DSGVTQTPKHLITATGQRVTLRCSPRSGDLSVYWYQQSLDQGLQFLIQYYNGEERAKGNILERFSAQQFPDLHSELNLSSLELGDSALYFCASSGPGTSSYNEQFFGPGTRLTVL.

This clone was seen more than once but under ten times. This chain links TRBV9 with TRBJ2-3; TRBD1 matches at 8 bases. J lost 5 bases, V lost 3 bases, and 8 bases had no gene match. The CDR3 runs 15 residues. CDR1 is SGDLS, CDR2 YYNGEE, per germline. In DNA, the CDR3 is TGTGCCAGCAGCGCCACCGGGACAGGACTAGATACGCAGTATTTT. Translating gives CASSATGTGLDTQYF.

V usage is TRBV7-9 and J usage is TRBJ2-5; 8 bases match TRBD2. TRBJ2-7 matches the DNA end more closely, so the J call is doubtful. The CDR3 sequence is 14 residues long. Germline V gene data show CDR1 as SEHNR and CDR2 as FQNEAQ (reference sequence). The CDR3 spells CASSISGNTYEQYF. CDR3 sequence (DNA): TGTGCCAGCAGCATTAGCGGGAACACCTACGAGCAGTACTTC.

The rearrangement uses TRBV6-1 and TRBJ2-3; tentatively, D is TRBD2 (6 bases). The germline V gene encodes CDR1 MNHNS and CDR2 SASEGT. V was cut by 2 bases and J by 1 base, with 16 bases left in between. The CDR3 length is 17 residues. CDR3 loop: CASSEFLAVPGTDTQYF. The DNA of the CDR3 is TGTGCCAGCAGTGAATTCTTAGCGGTGCCGGGCACAGATACGCAGTATTTT.

In this sample, this clone turned up many times. The V call is TRBV28, the J call TRBJ2-1, with D perhaps TRBD1 (6 bases). The V and J ends lost 3 bases and 1 base respectively, with 7 bases between them. The germline V gene encodes CDR1 MDHEN and CDR2 SYDVKM. This CDR3 has 14 residues. The CDR3 nucleotides are TGTGCCAGCAGTTTCGGGACATCCTACAATGAGCAGTTCTTC. Translation gives CASSFGTSYNEQFF.

The rearrangement joins TRBV11-3 to TRBJ2-7, with 14 nucleotides matching TRBD2. The germline gives CDR1 SGHNT, CDR2 YENEEA. This CDR3 is built from 16 residues. With V trimmed by 5 bases and J by 7 bases, 10 bases remained unmatched. The CDR3 coding sequence is TGTGCCAGCAGCCTACCGGGACTAGCGGGAGATGGAGAGCAGTACGTC. This gives the protein CASSLPGLAGDGEQYV.

The genes are TRBV4-2 and TRBJ2-2; TRBD2 agrees at 10 bases. Germline assignment: CDR1 LGHNA and CDR2 YNFKEQ. V lost 4 bases and J lost 1; bases outside the gene matches: 9. CDR3 length: 18 residues. This chain's CDR3 is CASSRAPLAGGNTGELFF. CDR3 nucleotides: TGTGCCAGCAGCCGTGCGCCCTTAGCGGGAGGGAACACCGGGGAGCTGTTTTTT.

This chain uses TRBV6-6 with TRBJ1-1; 7 positions agree with TRBD1. J gave up 3 bases and V 5 bases, and 6 bases lay outside the gene matches. The CDR3 is 14 amino acids. Germline values: CDR1 MNHNY, CDR2 SVGAGI (reference sequence). CDR3 nucleotide sequence: TGTGCCAGCAGTAATCTAGGACAGGACACTGAAGCTTTCTTT. Translation gives CASSNLGQDTEAFF.

CDR3 sequence (DNA): TGTGCCAGCGGGGACAGGGGCCCCTACGAGCAGTACGTC. It specifies CASGDRGPYEQYV. The genes are TRBV27 and TRBJ2-7, with 10 bases lining up with TRBD1. V gave up 8 bases and J gave up 2 bases; unmatched junction bases: 3. Germline V gives CDR1 MNHEY, CDR2 SMNVEV (reference sequence). The CDR3 has 13 residues.

This CDR3 is CAWKAGASLSGANVLTF. The CDR3 nucleotides read TGTGCCTGGAAGGCGGGGGCCTCCCTCTCTGGGGCCAACGTCCTGACTTTC. V usage is TRBV30 and J usage is TRBJ2-6; TRBD2 is a possible D gene (7 bases). The CDR3 extends over 17 amino acids. The V gene's germline CDR1 is GTSNPN and CDR2 SVGIG (reference sequence). V gave up 4 bases and J gave up 0 bases, with 16 bases separating them.

The V and J genes are TRBV7-2 and TRBJ2-3; TRBD2 agrees at 13 bases. Germline V CDR1 and CDR2: SGHTA, FQGNSA. The CDR3 is made up of 17 amino acids. The V and J ends lost 5 bases and 3 bases, in that order; junction bases with no gene match: 8. The CDR3 spells CASSIGGLAGVTDTQYF. CDR3 nucleotide sequence: TGTGCCAGCAGCATCGGCGGACTAGCGGGAGTAACAGATACGCAGTATTTT.

This clone was found a few times. V usage is TRBV6-6 and J usage is TRBJ2-7; D is possibly TRBD1 (5 bases). V lost 4 bases to trimming and J lost 2 bases, with 9 bases between them. This CDR3 region has 13 residues. The germline gives CDR1 MNHNY, CDR2 SVGAGI (reference sequence). DNA for the CDR3: TGTGCCAGCAGTTTCTCCAGGGCCTACGAGCAGTACTTC. This codes for CASSFSRAYEQYF.

V usage is TRBV6-5 and J usage is TRBJ2-3; the D gene is possibly TRBD2 (6 bases). V dropped 2 bases and J dropped 5 bases, with 8 bases sitting between them. There are 13 residues in the CDR3. Per the germline V gene, CDR1 is MNHEY and CDR2 is SVGAGI. CDR3 in amino acids: CASSYQAGDTQYF. Here the CDR3 DNA reads TGTGCCAGCAGTTACCAAGCGGGAGATACGCAGTATTTT.

CDR3 nucleotides: TGTGCCAGCGAGGGGAGTAGCGGACAAAAAGCCTATGAGCAGTTCTTC. Encoded protein: CASEGSSGQKAYEQFF. The rearrangement links TRBV28 to TRBJ2-1; D is perhaps TRBD2 (6 bases). The CDR3 sequence is 16 residues long. V was pared by 8 bases and J by 8 bases, with 25 bases between. From germline, CDR1 is MDHEN and CDR2 SYDVKM.

This clone turned up a few times. Other DNA sequences in this sample translate to the same CDR3. The CDR3 region has the DNA TGCGCCAGCAGCTTGGCGACAGGGCCTAATCAGCCCCAGCATTTT. Protein sequence: CASSLATGPNQPQHF. This chain links TRBV5-1 with TRBJ1-5; 7 bases agree with TRBD1. The V segment lost 0 bases and the J segment 4 bases; nucleotides outside the gene matches: 4. The germline CDR1 and CDR2 sequences are SGHRS and YFSETQ. This CDR3 has 15 amino acids.

This clone was seen more than once but under ten times. The chain carries TRBV5-4 and TRBJ2-5, with a tentative D call TRBD1 (6 bases). Trimming pared 2 bases from V and 3 bases from J, leaving 14 bases between. The CDR3 is made up of 15 amino acids. Germline CDR1 SGHNT, CDR2 YYREEE (reference sequence). In DNA form, the CDR3 reads TGTGCCAGCAGCTTCACAGGGAGAATAGAAGAGACCCAGTACTTC. Amino acids: CASSFTGRIEETQYF. The full variable domain, completed using reference TRBV5-4 and TRBJ2-5, is ETGVTQSPTHLIKTRGQQVTLRCSSQSGHNTVSWYQQALGQGPQFIFQYYREEENGRGNFPPRFSGLQFPNYSSELNVNALELDDSALYLCASSFTGRIEETQYFGPGTRLLVL.

The rearrangement joins TRBV4-2 to TRBJ2-7; 8 bases agree with TRBD2. Germline CDR1 is LGHNA and CDR2 is YNFKEQ. The CDR3 contains 13 residues. V was clipped by 0 bases and J by 12 bases; unmatched bases: 7. CDR3 sequence (DNA): TGTGCCAGCAGCCAAGATCAGGAGCGGGAGAGGTACTTC. Translated, it gives CASSQDQERERYF.

The chain joins TRBV29-1 to TRBJ2-2, with D perhaps TRBD2 (7 bases). Germline V lookup: CDR1 SQVTM, CDR2 ANQGSEA. This CDR3 spans 14 amino acids. V shed 6 bases and J shed 7 bases, with 18 bases lying between them. CDR3: CSVYRGGAGGELFF. The CDR3 DNA sequence: TGCAGCGTCTACCGAGGGGGGGCCGGCGGGGAGCTGTTTTTT.

As concerns this clone: Different DNA sequences within this sample yield the same CDR3. V is TRBV6-5 and J is TRBJ1-5; D not resolved. This CDR3 spans 12 amino acids. Germline values: CDR1 MNHEY, CDR2 SVGAGI. V lost 5 bases to trimming and J lost 6 bases, with 8 bases between them. The chain's CDR3 is CASSEAGQPQHF. In DNA form, the CDR3 reads TGTGCCAGCAGTGAAGCGGGTCAGCCCCAGCATTTT.

This chain connects TRBV28 to TRBJ1-1, with D perhaps TRBD1 (6 bases). The V gene lost 5 bases and the J gene lost 3 bases, with 16 bases spanning the gap. This CDR3 spans 15 amino acids. Germline V gene lookup returns CDR1 MDHEN and CDR2 SYDVKM. The DNA of the CDR3 is TGTGCCAGCAGTGCATTGGACAGTTTGGACACTGAAGCTTTCTTT. This sequence encodes CASSALDSLDTEAFF.